The source of this TCR beta chain is a study of long-term antiretroviral therapy in people with HIV. Trimming cost V 11 bases and J 4 bases, with 14 bases left between them. The CDR3 contains 13 residues. CDR1 is SEHNR and CDR2 is FQNEAQ in the germline V gene (reference sequence). Survey-level immunoSEQ v3.0 assays were run. A target of about 35,000-55,000 T-cell genomes per sample was set for sequencing. TCRdb's table, derived via immunoSEQ multiplex PCR, lists solely in-frame clones and lacks some. The sample records tens of thousands of clones, about 95% being singletons. This clone was seen once. Antigen unknown. Regarding the study as a whole: Post-ART, diversity grew, though it stayed under transplant donor control levels. Nothing was known about ART adherence, viral resistance or changes in therapy.

Every participant with HIV received treatment in the United States. V is TRBV7-9 and J is TRBJ2-2, with a possible D match to TRBD2 (7 bases). The receptor was derived from a man aged 30 to 39 with HIV. Sample: unsorted PBMCs, taken approximately 9.5 years after starting antiretroviral therapy. The DNA for the CDR3 is TGTGCCCCCGGGGGGCTGAGCACCGGGGAGCTGTTTTTT. Its translation: CAPGGLSTGELFF.